This TCR beta chain derives from a study of CD8 T cells in ankylosing spondylitis. General study findings and limits: Disease-linked clones reportedly concentrated significantly in matched ankylosing spondylitis synovial fluid. A TCR beta motif of about 8 highly homologous variants appeared characteristic of ankylosing spondylitis blood. Previously reported in reactive arthritis synovial fluid and blood were some of the motif variants.

As regards this clonotype: Its antigen is undetermined.

TCRdb used MiXCR to reprocess the 5' RACE reads, holding one entry per CDR3 protein. The table shows 250,000 to 300,000 distinct CDR3 sequences, with around 18% occurring only once. This CDR3 spans 16 amino acids. V lost 3 bases and J lost 4; bases outside the gene matches: 6. CDR1 and CDR2 (germline): MGHRA, YSYEKL. The TCR comes from a male donor with ankylosing spondylitis or in good health (not recorded which). The rearrangement uses TRBV4-1 and TRBJ2-6; 7 nucleotides match TRBD1. The source material was blood, either unsorted or a sorted T cell fraction (not recorded which). The CDR3 is CASSHTGAQGANVLTF. CDR3 in DNA: TGCGCCAGCAGCCACACAGGGGCTCAAGGGGCCAACGTCCTGACTTTC.